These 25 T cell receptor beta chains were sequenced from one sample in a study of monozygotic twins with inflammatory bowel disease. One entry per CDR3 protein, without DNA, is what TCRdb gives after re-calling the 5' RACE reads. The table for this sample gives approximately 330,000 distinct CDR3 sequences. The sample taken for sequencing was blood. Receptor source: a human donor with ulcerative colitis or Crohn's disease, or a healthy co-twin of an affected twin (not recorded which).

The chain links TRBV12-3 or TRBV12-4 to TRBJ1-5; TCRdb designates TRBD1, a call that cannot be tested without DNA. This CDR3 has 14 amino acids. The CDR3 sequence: CASRGPAGGQPQHF.

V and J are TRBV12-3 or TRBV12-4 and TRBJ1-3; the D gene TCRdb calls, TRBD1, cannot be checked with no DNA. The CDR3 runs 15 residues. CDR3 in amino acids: CASSPFGAGGNTIYF.

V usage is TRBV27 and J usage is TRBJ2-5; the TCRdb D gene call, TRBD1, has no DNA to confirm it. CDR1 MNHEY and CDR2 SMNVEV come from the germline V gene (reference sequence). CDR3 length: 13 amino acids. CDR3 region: CASRRQGQETQYF.

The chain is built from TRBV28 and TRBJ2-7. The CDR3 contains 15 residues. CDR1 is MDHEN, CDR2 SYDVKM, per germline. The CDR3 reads CASSVLPLATGEQYF. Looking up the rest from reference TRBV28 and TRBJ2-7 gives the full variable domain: DVKVTQSSRYLVKRTGEKVFLECVQDMDHENMFWYRQDPGLGLRLIYFSYDVKMKEKGDIPEGYSVSREKKERFSLILESASTNQTSMYLCASSVLPLATGEQYFGPGTRLTVT.

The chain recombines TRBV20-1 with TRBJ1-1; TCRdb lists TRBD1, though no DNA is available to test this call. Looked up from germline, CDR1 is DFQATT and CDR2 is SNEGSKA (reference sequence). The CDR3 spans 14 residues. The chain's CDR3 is CSARVGGANTEAFF.

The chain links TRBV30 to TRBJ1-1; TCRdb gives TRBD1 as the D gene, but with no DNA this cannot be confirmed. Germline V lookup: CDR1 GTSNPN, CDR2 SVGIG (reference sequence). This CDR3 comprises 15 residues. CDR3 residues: CAWSWGVGSDTEAFF.

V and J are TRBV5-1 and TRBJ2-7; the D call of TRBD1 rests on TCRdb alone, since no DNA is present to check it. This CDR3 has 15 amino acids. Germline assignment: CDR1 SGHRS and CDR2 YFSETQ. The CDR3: CASSPPKTVLHEQYF.

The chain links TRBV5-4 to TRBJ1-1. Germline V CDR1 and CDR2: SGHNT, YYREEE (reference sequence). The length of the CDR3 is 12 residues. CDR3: CASSLGRSQAFF. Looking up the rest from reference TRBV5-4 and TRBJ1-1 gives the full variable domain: ETGVTQSPTHLIKTRGQQVTLRCSSQSGHNTVSWYQQALGQGPQFIFQYYREEENGRGNFPPRFSGLQFPNYSSELNVNALELDDSALYLCASSLGRSQAFFGQGTRLTVV.

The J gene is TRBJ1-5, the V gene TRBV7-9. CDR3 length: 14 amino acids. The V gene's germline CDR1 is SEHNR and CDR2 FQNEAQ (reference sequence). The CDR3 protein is CASSLTGVNQPQHF.

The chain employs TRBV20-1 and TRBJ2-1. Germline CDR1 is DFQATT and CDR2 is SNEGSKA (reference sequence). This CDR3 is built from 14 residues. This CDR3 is CSARDLDSYNEQFF.

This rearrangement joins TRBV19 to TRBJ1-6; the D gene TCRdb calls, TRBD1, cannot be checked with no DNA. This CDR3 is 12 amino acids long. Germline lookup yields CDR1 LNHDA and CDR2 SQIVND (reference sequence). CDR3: CASGTENSPLHF.

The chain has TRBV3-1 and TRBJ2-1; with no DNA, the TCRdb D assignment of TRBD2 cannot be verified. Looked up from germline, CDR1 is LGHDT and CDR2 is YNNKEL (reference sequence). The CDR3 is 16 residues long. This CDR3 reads CASSRRGLAGGDEQFF.

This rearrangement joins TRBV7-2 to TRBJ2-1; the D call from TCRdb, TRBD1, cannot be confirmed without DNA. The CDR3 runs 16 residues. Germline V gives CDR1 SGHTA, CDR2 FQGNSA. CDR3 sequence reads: CASSQAPGQGFNEQFF.

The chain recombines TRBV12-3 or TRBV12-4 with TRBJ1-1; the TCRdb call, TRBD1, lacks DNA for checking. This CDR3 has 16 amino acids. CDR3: CASSSETGTGNTEAFF.

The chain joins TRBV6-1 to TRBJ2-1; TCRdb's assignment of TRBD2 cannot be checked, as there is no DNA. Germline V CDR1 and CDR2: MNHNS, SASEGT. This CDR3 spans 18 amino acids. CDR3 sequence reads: CASSQGLAGKFSYNEQFF.

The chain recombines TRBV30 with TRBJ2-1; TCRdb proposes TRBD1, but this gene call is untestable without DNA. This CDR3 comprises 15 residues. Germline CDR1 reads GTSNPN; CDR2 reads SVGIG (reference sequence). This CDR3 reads CAWSPGRGSYNEQFF.

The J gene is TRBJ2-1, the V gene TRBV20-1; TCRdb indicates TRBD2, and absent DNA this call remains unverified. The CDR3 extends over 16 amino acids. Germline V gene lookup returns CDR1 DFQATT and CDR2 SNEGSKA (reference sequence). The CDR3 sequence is CSAARPGTSGYNEQFF.

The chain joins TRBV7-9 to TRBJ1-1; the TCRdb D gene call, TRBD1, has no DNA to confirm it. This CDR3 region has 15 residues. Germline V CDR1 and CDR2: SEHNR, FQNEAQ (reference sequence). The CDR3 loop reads CASSLAPTGEPEAFF.

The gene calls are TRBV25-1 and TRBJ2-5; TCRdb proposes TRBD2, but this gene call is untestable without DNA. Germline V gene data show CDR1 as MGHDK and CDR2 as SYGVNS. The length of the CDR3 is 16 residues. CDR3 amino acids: CASSTSGGAIQETQYF.

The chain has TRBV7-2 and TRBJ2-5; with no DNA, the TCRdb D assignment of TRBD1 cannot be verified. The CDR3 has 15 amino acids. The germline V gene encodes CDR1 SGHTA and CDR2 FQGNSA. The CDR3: CASSLGQVPPETQYF.

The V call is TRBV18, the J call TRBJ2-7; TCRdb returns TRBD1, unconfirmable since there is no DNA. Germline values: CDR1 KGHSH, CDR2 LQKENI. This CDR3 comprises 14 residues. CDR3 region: CASSSLIPPYEQYF.

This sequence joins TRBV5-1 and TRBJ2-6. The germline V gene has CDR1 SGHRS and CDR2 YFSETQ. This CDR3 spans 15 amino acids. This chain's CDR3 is CASSATSSGANVLTF.

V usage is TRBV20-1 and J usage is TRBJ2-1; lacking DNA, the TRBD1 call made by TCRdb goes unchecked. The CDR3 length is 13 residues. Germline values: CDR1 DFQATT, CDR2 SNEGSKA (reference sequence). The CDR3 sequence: CSAETPWSNEQFF.

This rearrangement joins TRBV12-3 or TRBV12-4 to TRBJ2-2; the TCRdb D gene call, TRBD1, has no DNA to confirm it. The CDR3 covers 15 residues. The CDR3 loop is CASSAQGQGAGELFF.

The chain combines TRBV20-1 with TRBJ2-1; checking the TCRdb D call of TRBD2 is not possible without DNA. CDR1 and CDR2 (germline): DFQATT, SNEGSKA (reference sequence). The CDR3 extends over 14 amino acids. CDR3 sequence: CSAALAGVSNEQFF.